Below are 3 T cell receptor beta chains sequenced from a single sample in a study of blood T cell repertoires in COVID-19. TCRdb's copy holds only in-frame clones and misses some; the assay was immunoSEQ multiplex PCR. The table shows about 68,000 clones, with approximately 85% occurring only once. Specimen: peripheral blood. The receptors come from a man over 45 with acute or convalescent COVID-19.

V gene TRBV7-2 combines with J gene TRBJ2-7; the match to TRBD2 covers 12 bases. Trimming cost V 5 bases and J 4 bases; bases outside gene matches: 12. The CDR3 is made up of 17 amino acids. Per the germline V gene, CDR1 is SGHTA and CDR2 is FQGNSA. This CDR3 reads CASSRDGLAGGIYEQYF. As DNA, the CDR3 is TGTGCCAGCAGCCGGGACGGGCTAGCGGGGGGGATATACGAGCAGTACTTC. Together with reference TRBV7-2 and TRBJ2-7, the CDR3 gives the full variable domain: GAGVSQSPSNKVTEKGKDVELRCDPISGHTALYWYRQSLGQGLEFLIYFQGNSAPDKSGLPSDRFSAERTGGSVSTLTIQRTQQEDSAVYLCASSRDGLAGGIYEQYFGPGTRLTVT.

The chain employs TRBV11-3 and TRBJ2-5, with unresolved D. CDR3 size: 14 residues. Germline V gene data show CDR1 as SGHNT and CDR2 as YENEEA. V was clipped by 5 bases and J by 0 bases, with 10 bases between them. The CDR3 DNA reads TGTGCCAGCAGCCTAGGCCGAGACCAAGAGACCCAGTACTTC. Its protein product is CASSLGRDQETQYF. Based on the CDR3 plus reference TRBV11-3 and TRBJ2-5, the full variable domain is EAGVVQSPRYKIIEKKQPVAFWCNPISGHNTLYWYLQNLGQGPELLIRYENEEAVDDSQLPKDRFSAERLKGVDSTLKIQPAELGDSAVYLCASSLGRDQETQYFGPGTRLLVL.

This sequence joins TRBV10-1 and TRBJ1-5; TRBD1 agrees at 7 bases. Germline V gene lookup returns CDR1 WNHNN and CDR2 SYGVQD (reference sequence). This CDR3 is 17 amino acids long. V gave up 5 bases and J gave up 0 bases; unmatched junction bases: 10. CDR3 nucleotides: TGCGCCAGCAGTTACGACAGGGATCAAGTTAGCAATCAGCCCCAGCATTTT. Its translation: CASSYDRDQVSNQPQHF.